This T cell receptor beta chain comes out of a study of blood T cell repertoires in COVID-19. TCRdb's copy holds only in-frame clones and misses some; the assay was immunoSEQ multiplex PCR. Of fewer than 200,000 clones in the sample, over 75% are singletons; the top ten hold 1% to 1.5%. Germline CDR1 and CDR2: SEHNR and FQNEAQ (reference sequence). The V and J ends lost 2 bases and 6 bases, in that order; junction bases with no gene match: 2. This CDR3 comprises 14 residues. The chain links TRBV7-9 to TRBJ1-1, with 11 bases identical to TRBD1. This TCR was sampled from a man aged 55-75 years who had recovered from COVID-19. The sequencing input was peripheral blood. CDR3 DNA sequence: TGTGCCAGCAGCTTACCGGACAGGGGGCCTGAAGCTTTCTTT. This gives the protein CASSLPDRGPEAFF.